Listed here are 26 T cell receptor beta chains from one sample, sequenced in a study of T cell repertoires in ileal Crohn's disease. Profiled with immunoSEQ multiplex PCR; TCRdb holds only in-frame clones, not every one. The sample carries 10,000 to 14,000 clones, roughly four fifths recorded once. Sequencing used ileal tissue. These receptor sequences come from an adult with Crohn's disease.

The J gene is TRBJ1-5, the V gene TRBV5-6; 9 bases line up with TRBD1. The CDR3 has 17 amino acids. V was clipped by 4 bases and J by 2 bases; unmatched bases: 10. Per the germline V gene, CDR1 is SGHDT and CDR2 is YYEEEE. The CDR3 DNA follows: TGTGCCAGCAGCAGGGGACAGGGTTTTAGGGGCAATCAGCCCCAGCATTTT. This encodes CASSRGQGFRGNQPQHF. The whole variable domain, filled in from reference TRBV5-6 and TRBJ1-5, reads DAGVTQSPTHLIKTRGQQVTLRCSPKSGHDTVSWYQQALGQGPQFIFQYYEEEERQRGNFPDRFSGHQFPNYSSELNVNALLLGDSALYLCASSRGQGFRGNQPQHFGDGTRLSIL.

This chain uses TRBV7-8 with TRBJ1-6; the D gene is possibly TRBD1 (6 bases). Germline V gene lookup returns CDR1 SGHVS and CDR2 FQNEAQ. The CDR3 is 15 amino acids. V lost 3 bases and J 10 bases, leaving 16 bases between the germline ends. CDR3 DNA: TGTGCCAGCAGCTTTCCGGGGGGCCGGGTGTCACCCCTCCACTTT. Translated, it gives CASSFPGGRVSPLHF.

The J gene is TRBJ2-1, the V gene TRBV7-3, with 13 bases matching TRBD2. The V segment lost 5 bases and the J segment 10 bases; nucleotides outside the gene matches: 8. Germline CDR1 is SGHTA and CDR2 is FQGTGA. The CDR3 loop spans 15 amino acids. Here the CDR3 reads CASSGTSGGAGEQFF. DNA of the CDR3: TGTGCCAGCAGCGGTACTAGCGGGGGGGCCGGAGAGCAGTTCTTC.

In this sample, this clone turned up once. The V gene is TRBV9, the J gene TRBJ2-5; unclear D gene. The CDR3 runs 13 residues. Trimming left V 4 bases short and J 4 bases short, with 11 bases between. The germline gives CDR1 SGDLS, CDR2 YYNGEE. The CDR3: CASSPALRETQYF. For the CDR3, the DNA is TGTGCCAGCAGCCCCGCCCTCAGAGAGACCCAGTACTTC.

V usage is TRBV2 and J usage is TRBJ1-5; 7 bases are shared with TRBD1. With 7 bases clipped from V and 4 bases from J, the junction kept 1 base outside the gene matches. This CDR3 has 12 amino acids. The V gene's germline CDR1 is SNHLY and CDR2 FYNNEI. The CDR3 DNA reads TGTGCCAGCAACAGGGGAAATCAGCCCCAGCATTTT. Protein: CASNRGNQPQHF.

The chain has TRBV7-8 and TRBJ2-5, with 7 positions matching TRBD1. This CDR3 has 14 amino acids. The V gene end was trimmed by 4 bases and the J gene end by 2 bases; junction bases not matched to a gene: 4. CDR1 and CDR2 from the germline V gene are SGHVS and FQNEAQ. The chain's CDR3 is CASSSGTAQETQYF. The CDR3 DNA is TGTGCCAGCAGCTCCGGGACAGCACAAGAGACCCAGTACTTC.

CDR3 DNA sequence: TGTGCCAGCAGCATAATGAGTTCCGAGCAGTACTTC. It encodes CASSIMSSEQYF. The V gene is TRBV7-2, the J gene TRBJ2-7; D is unresolved. V lost 5 bases to trimming and J lost 6 bases, with 11 bases between them. CDR3 length: 12 amino acids. The germline CDR1 and CDR2 sequences are SGHTA and FQGNSA.

In DNA, the CDR3 is TGTGCCAGACAGGAGAACGGCGGCTATGGCTACACCTTC. Protein product: CARQENGGYGYTF. This chain connects TRBV6-1 to TRBJ1-2, with D possibly TRBD1 on 5 matching bases. V lost 9 bases and J lost 4, with 15 bases in between. Germline CDR1 MNHNS, CDR2 SASEGT. The CDR3 runs to 13 residues.

The rearrangement uses TRBV7-3 and TRBJ2-3; a possible D gene is TRBD1 (6 bases). The CDR3 consists of 16 residues. Trimming took off 1 base at V and 2 bases at J, with 13 bases between the two ends. From germline, CDR1 is SGHTA and CDR2 FQGTGA. CDR3 region: CASSLSQGQITDTQYF. CDR3 nucleotide sequence: TGTGCCAGCAGCTTAAGCCAGGGGCAGATCACAGATACGCAGTATTTT.

V usage is TRBV7-8 and J usage is TRBJ1-1, with 8 bases aligning to TRBD1. The V gene's germline CDR1 is SGHVS and CDR2 FQNEAQ. The V segment lost 7 bases and the J segment 8 bases; nucleotides outside the gene matches: 9. There are 13 residues in the CDR3. In DNA, the CDR3 is TGTGCCAGCACCTATGGAGGACAGGGAGAAGCTTTCTTT. It is translated as CASTYGGQGEAFF.

The chain joins TRBV9 to TRBJ2-1, with 10 bases identical to TRBD1. Trimming cost V 5 bases and J 5 bases; bases outside gene matches: 4. Looked up from germline, CDR1 is SGDLS and CDR2 is YYNGEE. The CDR3 sequence is 14 residues long. The CDR3 DNA reads as TGTGCCAGCAGTCGACAGGGGGCGGACAATGAGCAGTTCTTC. Protein product: CASSRQGADNEQFF.

CDR3 loop: CATGTGSTDTQYF. DNA for the CDR3: TGCGCCACCGGGACAGGGTCCACAGATACGCAGTATTTT. The chain carries TRBV5-1 and TRBJ2-3, with 9 positions matching TRBD1. Germline V CDR1 and CDR2: SGHRS, YFSETQ. Trimming cost V 9 bases and J 2 bases; bases outside gene matches: 4. The length of the CDR3 is 13 residues.

V is TRBV7-3 and J is TRBJ1-2; D not resolved. Between the trimmed V and J ends, which lost 0 bases and 5 bases, there was a span of 7 bases. CDR3 length: 13 amino acids. Germline V gives CDR1 SGHTA, CDR2 FQGTGA. The CDR3 DNA reads TGTGCCAGCAGCTTAACGGCAGAATATGGCTACACCTTC. Protein: CASSLTAEYGYTF.

V usage is TRBV7-8 and J usage is TRBJ1-2, with D uncertain. The CDR3 consists of 14 residues. Per the germline V gene, CDR1 is SGHVS and CDR2 is FQNEAQ. Trimming shortened V by 3 bases and J by 8 bases, and 16 bases separated the two germline ends. The CDR3 sequence: CASSFEPTTGGYTF. The CDR3 DNA follows: TGTGCCAGCAGCTTCGAGCCCACTACCGGAGGCTACACCTTC.

CDR3 protein: CASSYSSYNEQFF. CDR3 nucleotide sequence: TGTGCCAGCAGTTACTCCAGTTACAATGAGCAGTTCTTC. The chain joins TRBV6-6 to TRBJ2-1, with no clear D. V shed 0 bases and J shed 4 bases, with 4 bases lying between them. The CDR3 spans 13 residues. Germline assignment: CDR1 MNHNY and CDR2 SVGAGI (reference sequence).

The chain joins TRBV7-8 to TRBJ1-2; D call uncertain. V lost 5 bases and J 3 bases, leaving 16 bases between the germline ends. Germline assignment: CDR1 SGHVS and CDR2 FQNEAQ. The CDR3 runs 15 residues. CDR3 sequence: CASSPRSGSHYGYTF. DNA for the CDR3: TGTGCCAGCAGCCCTAGGTCTGGCAGCCACTATGGCTACACCTTC.

This clone was recorded once. The chain is built from TRBV20-1 and TRBJ1-1, with D hard to call. The CDR3 contains 11 residues. Germline lookup yields CDR1 DFQATT and CDR2 SNEGSKA (reference sequence). V was pared by 2 bases and J by 6 bases, with 7 bases between. In DNA form, the CDR3 reads TGCAGTGCTAGACAGGAACCTGAAGCTTTCTTT. This sequence encodes CSARQEPEAFF.

The chain has TRBV9 and TRBJ1-6, with TRBD1 as a possible D gene (6 bases). V was clipped by 4 bases and J by 8 bases, with 13 bases between them. The germline V gene has CDR1 SGDLS and CDR2 YYNGEE. The CDR3 loop spans 14 amino acids. In nucleotides, the CDR3 is TGTGCCAGCAGCATCCGACAGGATGATTCACCCCTCCACTTT. Translated, it gives CASSIRQDDSPLHF. Complete variable domain (other parts from reference TRBV9 and TRBJ1-6): DSGVTQTPKHLITATGQRVTLRCSPRSGDLSVYWYQQSLDQGLQFLIQYYNGEERAKGNILERFSAQQFPDLHSELNLSSLELGDSALYFCASSIRQDDSPLHFGNGTRLTVT.

This clone has a handful of counts. This chain joins TRBV5-1 and TRBJ1-1, with a weak D call TRBD1 (5 bases). CDR1 SGHRS and CDR2 YFSETQ come from the germline V gene. Trimming cost V 0 bases and J 5 bases, with 14 bases left between them. The length of the CDR3 is 15 residues. CDR3 nucleotides: TGCGCCAGCAGCTTGGCCCCGGGGGGATGGACTGAAGCTTTCTTT. This gives the protein CASSLAPGGWTEAFF.

The chain carries TRBV19 and TRBJ2-1; TRBD2 agrees at 11 bases. The CDR3 covers 13 residues. V lost 11 bases, J lost 2 bases, and 2 bases stayed unmatched. The V gene's germline CDR1 is LNHDA and CDR2 SQIVND (reference sequence). CDR3 residues: CAVGLAAYNEQFF. The CDR3 DNA reads TGTGCCGTGGGACTAGCGGCCTACAATGAGCAGTTCTTC.

The table lists this clone with a few counts. J is TRBJ2-3 and V is TRBV11-3; tentative D call: TRBD2 (5 bases). V gave up 5 bases and J gave up 0 bases, with 15 bases separating them. The CDR3 sequence is 16 residues long. Germline CDR1 SGHNT, CDR2 YENEEA. This CDR3 reads CASSLEDSLSTDTQYF. CDR3 coding DNA: TGTGCCAGCAGCCTCGAGGACTCCCTTAGCACAGATACGCAGTATTTT.

This clone was counted once. This sequence joins TRBV12-5 and TRBJ1-2; tentative D call: TRBD1 (5 bases). Germline lookup yields CDR1 LGHNT and CDR2 FRNRAP. V was clipped by 6 bases and J by 8 bases, with 25 bases between them. The CDR3 has 16 residues. CDR3 residues: CASGKYAERGLGGYTF. CDR3 in DNA: TGTGCTAGTGGGAAATATGCCGAAAGGGGACTTGGGGGCTACACCTTC.

This clone has only a few counts. The chain uses TRBV6-1 and TRBJ2-7, with 9 nucleotides matching TRBD1. This CDR3 has 16 residues. V lost 4 bases to trimming and J lost 0 bases; unmatched junction nucleotides: 7. CDR1 is MNHNS, CDR2 SASEGT, per germline. The chain's CDR3 is CASSGVGQGYSYEQYF. CDR3 DNA sequence: TGTGCCAGCAGTGGAGTGGGACAGGGATACTCCTACGAGCAGTACTTC.

Worth noting for this clone: Relative to the germline gene, one junction end is altered; a read error may explain this. The V call is TRBV7-3, the J call TRBJ2-7; no firm D call. Germline V gene lookup returns CDR1 SGHTA and CDR2 FQGTGA. The CDR3 has 13 residues. This CDR3 is CASSLKAVERPNF. The CDR3 DNA sequence: TGTGCCAGCAGCTTAAAGGCGGTGGAACGGCCTAACTTC.

The chain joins TRBV4-1 to TRBJ1-1; possibly TRBD1 for D (5 bases). Trimming removed 0 bases at V and 0 bases at J, with 8 bases between. The CDR3 length is 15 residues. The germline V gene encodes CDR1 MGHRA and CDR2 YSYEKL. The CDR3, as DNA: TGCGCCAGCAGCCAAGAAAGGGGTATGAACACTGAAGCTTTCTTT. Protein sequence: CASSQERGMNTEAFF.

The V gene is TRBV5-1, the J gene TRBJ2-1, with a possible D match to TRBD2 (6 bases). CDR1 SGHRS and CDR2 YFSETQ come from the germline V gene. The CDR3 is 15 amino acids. V was clipped by 4 bases and J by 9 bases, with 20 bases between them. This CDR3 reads CASSRRDSSTGEQFF. The CDR3 DNA is TGCGCCAGCAGCAGACGGGACTCGTCGACTGGTGAGCAGTTCTTC.